This is a list of T cell receptor beta chains from one sample in a study of blood T cell repertoires in COVID-19. This table comes from immunoSEQ multiplex PCR, and its TCRdb copy is limited to in-frame clones, with some not included. The repertoire holds about 240,000 clones, with more than 80% as singletons. Sequences were obtained from peripheral blood. Receptor source: a human donor in a cohort sampled during active COVID-19. Both conserved end residues are part of each CDR3. A D gene is named only where the DNA matches it firmly. Only part of the rows carry a size: once, few, many, or a class if the clone is expanded.

v_gene	d_gene	j_gene	abundance	CDR3aa	CDR3nt
TRBV30	TRBD1	TRBJ2-7	.	CAGRRGHYEQYF	TGTGCCGGACGCAGGGGGCACTACGAGCAGTACTTC
TRBV9	TRBD1	TRBJ1-4	.	CASSSMTGGSGEKLFF	TGTGCCAGCAGCTCAATGACAGGGGGCTCTGGTGAAAAACTGTTTTTT
TRBV19	.	TRBJ1-5	.	CASSDRRGRSNQPQHF	TGTGCCAGTAGTGATCGGAGGGGCAGGAGCAATCAGCCCCAGCATTTT
TRBV28	TRBD2	TRBJ2-1	.	CASSPGGGSYNEQFF	TGTGCCAGCAGTCCCGGGGGGGGCTCCTACAATGAGCAGTTCTTC
TRBV28	.	TRBJ2-3	.	CASSTSGTQYF	TGTGCCAGCAGCACCAGTGGTACGCAGTATTTT
TRBV5-1	TRBD1	TRBJ2-7	.	CASSLGDRLSYEQYF	TGCGCCAGCAGCTTGGGGGACAGGCTCTCCTACGAGCAGTACTTC
TRBV10-3	TRBD1	TRBJ1-1	.	CAISESKGGRGANTEAFF	TGTGCCATCAGTGAGTCGAAAGGGGGCAGGGGAGCGAACACTGAAGCTTTCTTT
TRBV7-9	TRBD1	TRBJ1-2	once	CASSPTTTGPNYGYTF	TGTGCCAGCAGCCCTACAACGACAGGGCCGAACTATGGCTACACCTTC
TRBV4-1	.	TRBJ2-7	.	CASSLSLTGGSVGEQYF	TGCGCCAGCAGCCTCAGCCTCACTGGGGGGAGTGTGGGCGAGCAGTACTTC
TRBV19	TRBD1	TRBJ2-3	.	CASSDRGRTDTQYF	TGTGCCAGTAGTGACAGGGGTCGCACAGATACGCAGTATTTT
TRBV19	TRBD1	TRBJ1-3	once	CASSGGQGSGGNTIYF	TGTGCCAGTAGTGGGGGACAGGGGAGCGGTGGAAACACCATATATTTT
TRBV5-5	.	TRBJ2-4	.	CASSPGVLAKNIQYF	TGTGCCAGCAGCCCCGGAGTTCTAGCCAAAAACATTCAGTACTTC
TRBV9	TRBD1	TRBJ1-3	.	CASSLGQALSGNTIYF	TGTGCCAGCAGCTTGGGACAGGCCCTCTCTGGAAACACCATATATTTT
TRBV3-1/TRBV3-2	.	TRBJ1-2	.	CASSQVTGVDYGYTF	TGTGCCAGCAGCCAAGTCACGGGGGTGGACTATGGCTACACCTTC
TRBV30	TRBD1	TRBJ1-1	.	CAWRDRGNTEAFF	TGTGCCTGGCGAGACAGGGGTAACACTGAAGCTTTCTTT
TRBV19	.	TRBJ2-3	.	CASIEGSTDTQYF	TGTGCCAGTATCGAGGGAAGCACAGATACGCAGTATTTT
TRBV7-9	TRBD1	TRBJ2-7	few	CASSSRGRMTSYEQYF	TGTGCCAGCAGCTCCAGGGGGCGGATGACCTCCTACGAGCAGTACTTC
TRBV30	TRBD1	TRBJ1-4	.	CARSTGLYEKLFF	TGTGCCCGATCGACAGGGCTATATGAAAAACTGTTTTTT
TRBV9	.	TRBJ2-5	.	CASSVLGGSQETQYF	TGTGCCAGCAGCGTATTAGGAGGCAGTCAAGAGACCCAGTACTTC
TRBV7-6	TRBD2	TRBJ2-3	once	CASSYGLAGGLADTQYF	TGTGCCAGCAGCTACGGACTAGCGGGAGGGCTTGCAGATACGCAGTATTTT
TRBV18	.	TRBJ2-1	.	CASSPTEVSYNEQFF	TGTGCCAGCTCACCTACGGAGGTTTCTTACAATGAGCAGTTCTTC
TRBV18	.	TRBJ2-7	once	CASSPDRFYEQYF	TGTGCCAGCTCCCCCGACAGGTTCTACGAGCAGTACTTC
TRBV28	.	TRBJ2-7	.	CASSLRPSYEQYF	TGTGCCAGTTCCCTGCGGCCCTCCTACGAGCAGTACTTC
TRBV5-1	TRBD2	TRBJ2-7	once	CASSPRTSGDTYEQYF	TGCGCCAGCAGCCCTCGGACTAGCGGGGACACCTACGAGCAGTACTTC
TRBV10-1	.	TRBJ2-3	.	CASSETGGYRDTQYF	TGCGCCAGCAGTGAGACGGGGGGCTATCGAGATACGCAGTATTTT
TRBV6-5	TRBD1	TRBJ2-7	.	CASSYLSTGVYEQYF	TGTGCCAGCAGTTACTTGTCGACAGGGGTATACGAGCAGTACTTC
TRBV28	TRBD2	TRBJ2-2	few	CASSLTSGGNTGELFF	TGTGCCAGCAGCCTAACTAGCGGGGGGAACACCGGGGAGCTGTTTTTT
TRBV9	.	TRBJ2-4	once	CASSVGTASIQYF	TGTGCCAGCAGCGTTGGAACAGCAAGCATTCAGTACTTC
TRBV5-1	.	TRBJ2-5	.	CASSLGVSAVETQYF	TGCGCCAGCAGCTTGGGGGTCAGCGCGGTGGAGACCCAGTACTTC
TRBV5-4	.	TRBJ2-1	.	CASSLAGGSREQFF	TGTGCCAGCAGCTTGGCTGGGGGGTCCAGGGAGCAGTTCTTC
TRBV7-2	.	TRBJ2-7	.	CASSPAGNSYEQYF	TGTGCCAGCAGCCCGGCGGGTAACTCCTACGAGCAGTACTTC
TRBV5-1	TRBD1	TRBJ2-7	.	CASTFFWTGATYEQYF	TGCGCCAGCACCTTTTTTTGGACAGGGGCTACCTACGAGCAGTACTTC
TRBV11-3	TRBD2	TRBJ2-2	.	CASSYGTSIFAGELFF	TGTGCCAGCAGCTACGGGACTAGTATTTTCGCCGGGGAGCTGTTTTTT
TRBV19	TRBD1	TRBJ1-6	.	CASSTIDRGRKNSPLHF	TGTGCCAGTAGTACTATAGACAGGGGGCGAAAGAATTCACCCCTCCACTTT
TRBV5-1	TRBD1	TRBJ2-7	.	CASSSGTGGIIDEQYF	TGCGCCAGCAGCTCTGGGACAGGGGGCATAATCGACGAGCAGTACTTC
TRBV9	.	TRBJ1-3	.	CASSVGLTSGNTIYF	TGTGCCAGCAGCGTGGGACTGACCTCTGGAAACACCATATATTTT